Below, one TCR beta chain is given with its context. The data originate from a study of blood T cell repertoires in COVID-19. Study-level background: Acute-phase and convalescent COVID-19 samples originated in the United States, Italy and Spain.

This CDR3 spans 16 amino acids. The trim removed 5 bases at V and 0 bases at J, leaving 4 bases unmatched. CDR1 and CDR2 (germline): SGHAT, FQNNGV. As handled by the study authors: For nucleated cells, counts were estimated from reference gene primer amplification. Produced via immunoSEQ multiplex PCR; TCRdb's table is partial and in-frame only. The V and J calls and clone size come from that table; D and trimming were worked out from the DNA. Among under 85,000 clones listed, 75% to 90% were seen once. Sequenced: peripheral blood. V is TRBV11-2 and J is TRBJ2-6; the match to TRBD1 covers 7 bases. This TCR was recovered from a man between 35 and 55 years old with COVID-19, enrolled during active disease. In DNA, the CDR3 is TGTGCCAGCAGCCTGACAGGGCCCTCTGGGGCCAACGTCCTGACTTTC. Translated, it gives CASSLTGPSGANVLTF.